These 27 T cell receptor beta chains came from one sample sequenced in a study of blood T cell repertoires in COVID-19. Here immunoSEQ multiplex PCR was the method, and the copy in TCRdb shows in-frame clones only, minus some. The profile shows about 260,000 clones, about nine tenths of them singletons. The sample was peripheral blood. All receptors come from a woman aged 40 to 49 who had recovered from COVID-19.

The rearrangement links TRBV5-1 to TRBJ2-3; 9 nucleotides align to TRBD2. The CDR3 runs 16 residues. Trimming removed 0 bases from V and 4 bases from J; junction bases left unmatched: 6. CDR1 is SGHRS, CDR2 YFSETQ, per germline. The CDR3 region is CASSLGAGGPSDTQYF. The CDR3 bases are TGCGCCAGCAGCTTGGGGGCGGGGGGGCCTTCAGATACGCAGTATTTT.

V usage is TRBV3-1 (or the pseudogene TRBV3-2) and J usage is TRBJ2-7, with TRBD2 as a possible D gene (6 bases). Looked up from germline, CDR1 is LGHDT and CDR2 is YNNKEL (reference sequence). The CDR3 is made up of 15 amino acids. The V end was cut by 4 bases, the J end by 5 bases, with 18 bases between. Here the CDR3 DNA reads TGTGCCAGCAGCCCCCGAGGGCGTTGGGGGGACGAGCAGTACTTC. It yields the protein CASSPRGRWGDEQYF.

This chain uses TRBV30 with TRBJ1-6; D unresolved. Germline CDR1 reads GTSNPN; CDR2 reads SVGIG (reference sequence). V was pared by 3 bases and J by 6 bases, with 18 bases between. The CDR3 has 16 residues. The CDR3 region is CAWRAAEGFLNSPLHF. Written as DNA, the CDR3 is TGTGCCTGGAGGGCAGCCGAGGGATTCCTTAATTCACCCCTCCACTTT.

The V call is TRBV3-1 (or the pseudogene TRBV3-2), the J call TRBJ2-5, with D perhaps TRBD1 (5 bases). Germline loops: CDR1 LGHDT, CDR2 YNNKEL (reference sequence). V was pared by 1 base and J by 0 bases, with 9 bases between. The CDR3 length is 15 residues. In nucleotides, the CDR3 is TGTGCCAGCAGCCAAGGACAGAGTAACCAAGAGACCCAGTACTTC. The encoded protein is CASSQGQSNQETQYF.

The chain's CDR3 is CASSFERGNTIYF. The CDR3 DNA reads TGTGCCAGCAGCTTCGAGCGCGGAAACACCATATATTTT. This rearrangement joins TRBV7-2 to TRBJ1-3, with no clear D. The CDR3 loop spans 13 amino acids. Looked up from germline, CDR1 is SGHTA and CDR2 is FQGNSA. Between the trimmed V and J ends, which lost 3 bases and 4 bases, there was a span of 7 bases.

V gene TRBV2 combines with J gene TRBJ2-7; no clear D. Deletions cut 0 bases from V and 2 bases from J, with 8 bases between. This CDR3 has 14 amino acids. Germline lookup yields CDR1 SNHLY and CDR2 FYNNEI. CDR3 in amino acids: CASSEAPGTYEQYF. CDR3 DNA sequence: TGTGCCAGCAGTGAAGCTCCAGGAACCTACGAGCAGTACTTC.

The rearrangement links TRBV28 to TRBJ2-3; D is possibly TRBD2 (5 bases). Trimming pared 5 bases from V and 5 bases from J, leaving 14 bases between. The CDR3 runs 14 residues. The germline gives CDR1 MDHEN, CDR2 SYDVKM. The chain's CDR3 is CASSRWRAGDTQYF. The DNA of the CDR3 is TGTGCCAGCAGTCGATGGCGGGCGGGAGATACGCAGTATTTT.

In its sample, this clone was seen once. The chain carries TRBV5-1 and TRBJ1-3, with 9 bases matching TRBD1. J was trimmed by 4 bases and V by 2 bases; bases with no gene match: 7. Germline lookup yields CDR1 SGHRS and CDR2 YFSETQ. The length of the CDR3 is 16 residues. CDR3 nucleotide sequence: TGCGCCAGCAGCTTCGGACAGGGGTTAGGCGGAAACACCATATATTTT. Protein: CASSFGQGLGGNTIYF. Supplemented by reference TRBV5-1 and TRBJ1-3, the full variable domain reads KAGVTQTPRYLIKTRGQQVTLSCSPISGHRSVSWYQQTPGQGLQFLFEYFSETQRNKGNFPGRFSGRQFSNSRSEMNVSTLELGDSALYLCASSFGQGLGGNTIYFGEGSWLTVV.

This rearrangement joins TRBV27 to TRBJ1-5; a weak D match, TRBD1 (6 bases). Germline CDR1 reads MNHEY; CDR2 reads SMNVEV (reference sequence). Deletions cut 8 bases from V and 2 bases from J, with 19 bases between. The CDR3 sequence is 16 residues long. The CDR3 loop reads CASRYVSGAGNQPQHF. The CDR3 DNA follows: TGTGCCAGCCGTTATGTGTCAGGGGCGGGCAATCAGCCCCAGCATTTT.

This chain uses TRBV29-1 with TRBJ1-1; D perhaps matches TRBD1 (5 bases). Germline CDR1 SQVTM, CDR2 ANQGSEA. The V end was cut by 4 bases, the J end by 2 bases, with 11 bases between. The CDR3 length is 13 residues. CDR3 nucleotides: TGCAGCGTTGGTTTGCAGGGAAACACTGAAGCTTTCTTT. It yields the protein CSVGLQGNTEAFF.

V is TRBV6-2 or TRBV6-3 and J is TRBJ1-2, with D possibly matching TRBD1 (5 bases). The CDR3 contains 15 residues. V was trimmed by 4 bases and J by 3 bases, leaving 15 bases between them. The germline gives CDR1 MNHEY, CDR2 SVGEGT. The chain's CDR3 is CASSSGYDSDYGYTF. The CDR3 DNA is TGTGCCAGCAGTTCCGGGTACGACAGTGACTATGGCTACACCTTC.

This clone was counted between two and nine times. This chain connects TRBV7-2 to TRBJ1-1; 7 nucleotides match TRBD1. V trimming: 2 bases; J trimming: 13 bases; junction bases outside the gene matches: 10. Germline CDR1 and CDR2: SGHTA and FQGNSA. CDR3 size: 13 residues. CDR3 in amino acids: CASSLNRGPEGFF. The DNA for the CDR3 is TGTGCCAGCAGCTTAAACAGGGGCCCCGAGGGTTTCTTT.

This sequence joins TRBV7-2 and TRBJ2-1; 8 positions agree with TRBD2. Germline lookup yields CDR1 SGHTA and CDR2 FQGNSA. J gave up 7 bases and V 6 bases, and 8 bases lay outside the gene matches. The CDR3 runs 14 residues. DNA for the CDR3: TGTGCCAGCAGTCCTCGGACTAGCTTGAATGAGCAGTTCTTC. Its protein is CASSPRTSLNEQFF.

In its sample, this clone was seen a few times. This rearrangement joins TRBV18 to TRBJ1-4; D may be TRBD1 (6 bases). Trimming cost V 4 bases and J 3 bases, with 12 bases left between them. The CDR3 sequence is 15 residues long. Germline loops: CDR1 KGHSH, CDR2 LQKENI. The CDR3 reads CASSRLGAANEKLFF. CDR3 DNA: TGTGCCAGCTCACGACTGGGGGCGGCTAATGAAAAACTGTTTTTT.

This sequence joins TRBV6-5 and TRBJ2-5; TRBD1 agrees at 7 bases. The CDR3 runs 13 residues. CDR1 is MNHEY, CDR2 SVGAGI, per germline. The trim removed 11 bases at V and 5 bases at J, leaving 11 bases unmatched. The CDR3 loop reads CASKGAGWETQYF. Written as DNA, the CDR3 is TGTGCCTCTAAGGGGGCAGGGTGGGAGACCCAGTACTTC.

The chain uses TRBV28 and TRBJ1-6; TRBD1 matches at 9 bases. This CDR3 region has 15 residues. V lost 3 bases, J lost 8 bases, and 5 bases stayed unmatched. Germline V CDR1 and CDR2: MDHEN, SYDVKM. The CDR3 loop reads CASSFLDRGYSPLHF. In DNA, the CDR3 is TGTGCCAGCAGTTTTCTGGACAGGGGTTATTCACCCCTCCACTTT. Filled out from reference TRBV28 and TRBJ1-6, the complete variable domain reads DVKVTQSSRYLVKRTGEKVFLECVQDMDHENMFWYRQDPGLGLRLIYFSYDVKMKEKGDIPEGYSVSREKKERFSLILESASTNQTSMYLCASSFLDRGYSPLHFGNGTRLTVT.

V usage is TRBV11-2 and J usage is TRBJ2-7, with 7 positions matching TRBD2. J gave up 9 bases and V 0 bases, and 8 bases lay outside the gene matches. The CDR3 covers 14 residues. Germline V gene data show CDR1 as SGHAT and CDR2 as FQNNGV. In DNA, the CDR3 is TGTGCCAGCAGCTTAGATCGTACTAGCGCCCGGCAGTACTTC. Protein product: CASSLDRTSARQYF.

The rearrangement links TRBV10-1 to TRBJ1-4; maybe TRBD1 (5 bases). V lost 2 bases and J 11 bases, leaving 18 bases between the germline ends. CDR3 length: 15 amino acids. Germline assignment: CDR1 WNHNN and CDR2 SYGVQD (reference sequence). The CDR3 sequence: CASSEGGVAGPKLFF. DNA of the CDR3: TGCGCCAGCAGTGAGGGAGGGGTGGCGGGACCGAAACTGTTTTTT.

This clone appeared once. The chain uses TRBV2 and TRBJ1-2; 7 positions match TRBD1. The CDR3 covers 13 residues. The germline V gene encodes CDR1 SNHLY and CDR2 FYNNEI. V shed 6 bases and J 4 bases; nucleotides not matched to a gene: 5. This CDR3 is CASRRRDSYGYTF. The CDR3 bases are TGTGCCAGCAGGAGACGGGACAGCTATGGCTACACCTTC.

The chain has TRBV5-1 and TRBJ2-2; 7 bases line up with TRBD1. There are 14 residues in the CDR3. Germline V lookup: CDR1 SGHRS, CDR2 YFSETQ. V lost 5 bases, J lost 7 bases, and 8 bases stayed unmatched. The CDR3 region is CASRTRQGGGELFF. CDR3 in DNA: TGCGCCAGCAGGACAAGACAGGGCGGCGGGGAGCTGTTTTTT.

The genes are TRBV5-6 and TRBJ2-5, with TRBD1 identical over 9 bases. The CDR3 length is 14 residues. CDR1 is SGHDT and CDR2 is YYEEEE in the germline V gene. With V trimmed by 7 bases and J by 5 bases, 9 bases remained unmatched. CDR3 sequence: CASSSKTGGETQYF. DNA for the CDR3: TGTGCCAGCTCATCCAAGACAGGGGGGGAGACCCAGTACTTC.

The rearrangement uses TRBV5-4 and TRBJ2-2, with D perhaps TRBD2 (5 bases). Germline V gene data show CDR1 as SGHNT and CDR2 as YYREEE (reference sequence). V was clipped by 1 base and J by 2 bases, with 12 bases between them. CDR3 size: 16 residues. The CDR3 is CASSLKTGSNTGELFF. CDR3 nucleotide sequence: TGTGCCAGCAGCTTGAAAACGGGAAGTAACACCGGGGAGCTGTTTTTT.

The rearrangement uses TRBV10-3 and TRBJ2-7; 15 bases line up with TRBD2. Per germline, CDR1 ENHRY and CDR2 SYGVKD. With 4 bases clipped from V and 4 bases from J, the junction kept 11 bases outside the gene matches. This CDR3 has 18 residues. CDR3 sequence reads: CAISASQGLAGGPYEQYF. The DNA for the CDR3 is TGTGCCATCAGTGCCAGCCAGGGACTAGCGGGGGGCCCTTACGAGCAGTACTTC.

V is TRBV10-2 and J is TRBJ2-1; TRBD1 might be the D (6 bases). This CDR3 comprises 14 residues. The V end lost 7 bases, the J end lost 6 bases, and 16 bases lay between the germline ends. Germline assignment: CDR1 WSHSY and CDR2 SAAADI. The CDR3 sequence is CASTLRVQGNEQFF. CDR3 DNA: TGCGCCAGCACCCTGAGGGTACAGGGCAATGAGCAGTTCTTC.

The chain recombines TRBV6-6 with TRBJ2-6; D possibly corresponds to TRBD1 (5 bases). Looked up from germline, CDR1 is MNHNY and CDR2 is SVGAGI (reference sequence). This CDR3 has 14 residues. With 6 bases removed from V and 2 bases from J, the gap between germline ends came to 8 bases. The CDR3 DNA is TGTGCCAGCAGCCAGGGTACTGGGGCCAACGTCCTGACTTTC. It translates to CASSQGTGANVLTF.

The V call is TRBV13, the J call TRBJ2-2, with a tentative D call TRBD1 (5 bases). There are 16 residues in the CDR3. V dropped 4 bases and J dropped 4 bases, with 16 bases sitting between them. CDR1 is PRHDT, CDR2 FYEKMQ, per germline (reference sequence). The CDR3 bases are TGTGCCAGCAGCTCGTCAGGGCAGAAAATCACCGGGGAGCTGTTTTTT. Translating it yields CASSSSGQKITGELFF.

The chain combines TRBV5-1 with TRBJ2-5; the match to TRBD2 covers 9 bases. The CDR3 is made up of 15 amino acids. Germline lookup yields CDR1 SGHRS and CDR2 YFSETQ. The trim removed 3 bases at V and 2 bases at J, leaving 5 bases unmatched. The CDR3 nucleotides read TGCGCCAGCAGCTCGTGGACTAGCGTTCAAGAGACCCAGTACTTC. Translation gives CASSSWTSVQETQYF.